This T cell receptor beta chain emerged from a study of regulatory T cells in long-lasting Graves disease. The time point: persistent/refractory GD, antithyroid drugs over 5 years with positive TRAb. From PBMCs, RNA was extracted and then used to make the TCR library. From each patient, around 9 milliliters of peripheral blood was drawn and collected into an EDTA anticoagulant tube. In building TCR beta libraries, iRepertoire HTBI primers were used together with Arm-PCR of CDR3 regions. Each CDR3 protein gets one entry after TCRdb re-called the multiplex PCR reads with MiXCR. The repertoire consists of fewer than 450,000 distinct CDR3 sequences, with around 20% occurring once and the leading ten covering around 21%. V lost 8 bases and J lost 0; bases outside the gene matches: 7. CDR3 size: 15 residues. Per the germline V gene, CDR1 is SNHLY and CDR2 is FYNNEI. Study observations and caveats: New patients shared 966 public clonotypes, fewer than the approximately 3,000 shared by persistent patients. When disease was persistent, TRBV28, TRBJ1-2 and TRBJ2-5 were the favored segments.

In this sample, this clonotype turned up many times. Its antigen is not known. The starting material was peripheral blood mononuclear cells (PBMCs), obtained when the disease was refractory, from a patient treated with antithyroid drugs. The source of this sequence is a female donor with Graves disease. The J gene is TRBJ1-1, the V gene TRBV2; 9 bases align to TRBD1. The DNA of the CDR3 is TGTGCCAGCCGGGGACAGGGCCTCATGAACACTGAAGCTTTCTTT. Amino acids: CASRGQGLMNTEAFF.